The sequence of this TCR beta chain was determined in a study of T cells expressing NK-cell markers. As for the study in general: HCMV seropositivity characterized most of the eight sequenced donors, and seronegativity one.

Germline V CDR1 and CDR2: SGHTS, YDEGEE. This CDR3 has 15 amino acids. With the 5' RACE reads reprocessed, TCRdb shows one record per CDR3 protein and no DNA. Its listing shows some 450,000 distinct CDR3 sequences. Sequencing was performed on blood T cells: a sorted CD56 or NKG2C T cell subset, CD4+ or CD8+ T cells, or bulk PBMC T cells (not recorded which). The chain combines TRBV5-8 with TRBJ2-1. The sequence was collected from a woman between 18 and 75 years old in good health. The CDR3 sequence is CASSRAPSSYNEQFF.